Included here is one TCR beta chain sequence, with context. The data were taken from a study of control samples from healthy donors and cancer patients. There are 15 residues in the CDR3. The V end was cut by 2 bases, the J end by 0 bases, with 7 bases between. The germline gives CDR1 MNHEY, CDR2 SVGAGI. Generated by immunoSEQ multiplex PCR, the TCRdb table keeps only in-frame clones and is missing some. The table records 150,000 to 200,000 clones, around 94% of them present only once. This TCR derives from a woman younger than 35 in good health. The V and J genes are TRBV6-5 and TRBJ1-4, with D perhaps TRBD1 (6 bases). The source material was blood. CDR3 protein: CASSYGGATNEKLFF. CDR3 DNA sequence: TGTGCCAGCAGTTACGGGGGCGCAACTAATGAAAAACTGTTTTTT.